This T cell receptor (beta chain) was observed in a study of CD8 T cells in cerebrospinal fluid in Alzheimer's disease. Judged by frequency, this clonotype is medium-sized. Its specificity is not known. TCRdb reanalyzed the 10x single-cell sequencing reads, giving one entry per CDR3 protein sequence and no DNA. The table for this sample gives over a thousand distinct CDR3 sequences. Study-level points and caveats: Patients with mild cognitive impairment or Alzheimer's disease had a larger top CSF clone percentage than controls. Expanded clones of at least 3% were commoner in Alzheimer's patients than healthy subjects.

Participants were all in good physical condition and free of acute infection. The CDR3 is made up of 13 amino acids. From germline, CDR1 is MNHEY and CDR2 SMNVEV (reference sequence). Sequenced material: cerebrospinal fluid. The origin of this receptor is a human donor in good health. This rearrangement joins TRBV27 to TRBJ2-2. The CDR3 sequence is CASSLSQIGELFF.